A selection of T cell receptor beta chains follows, all from one sample in a study of neurological immune-mediated disorders. TCRdb processed the 5' RACE reads anew with MiXCR; each CDR3 protein has one entry. The sample contains tens of thousands of distinct CDR3 sequences, less than 15% of which appear only once. The material sequenced was PBMCs. The receptor set was obtained from a woman aged 40-49 years in good health. Each CDR3 is given with its conserved first and last residue. The D gene is left open where the match is weak. Clone size appears in some rows only: once, few, many, or a class for an expanded clone.

many	TRBV5-4	NA	TRBJ1-2	CASSPGGRGHGYTF	TGTGCCAGCAGCCCGGGGGGGAGAGGCCATGGCTACACCTTC
many	TRBV5-8	TRBD2	TRBJ2-3	CASSSTQTSGADTQYF	TGTGCCAGCAGCTCCACTCAAACTAGCGGAGCAGATACGCAGTATTTT
many	TRBV20-1	NA	TRBJ1-6	CSARVGVSYGSPLHF	TGCAGTGCTAGAGTGGGGGTGTCTTACGGTTCACCCCTCCACTTT
medium-sized	TRBV6-2/TRBV6-3	TRBD2	TRBJ2-5	CAVSGGAQETQYF	TGTGCCGTGAGCGGGGGAGCTCAAGAGACCCAGTACTTC
medium-sized	TRBV5-8	NA	TRBJ1-1	CASSASGRGWSTEAFF	TGTGCCAGCAGCGCGTCCGGAAGGGGATGGAGCACTGAAGCTTTCTTT
NA	TRBV4-1	TRBD2	TRBJ2-1	CASSQPFLLAGSVDEQFF	TGCGCCAGCAGCCAACCCTTCCTACTAGCGGGATCAGTAGATGAGCAGTTCTTC
few	TRBV7-6	NA	TRBJ1-1	CASSSGTNTEAFF	TGTGCCAGCAGCTCTGGAACGAACACTGAAGCTTTCTTT
NA	TRBV7-9	NA	TRBJ1-2	CASSSSSGGPNYTF	TGTGCCAGCAGCTCAAGCTCGGGGGGGCCCAACTACACCTTC
NA	TRBV20-1	NA	TRBJ1-1	CSARESSGANTEAFF	TGCAGTGCTAGAGAGTCGTCCGGGGCGAACACTGAAGCTTTCTTT
medium-sized	TRBV6-2/TRBV6-3	NA	TRBJ2-7	CASSDVREQYF	TGTGCCAGCAGTGATGTCCGCGAGCAGTACTTC
NA	TRBV6-2/TRBV6-3	NA	TRBJ1-1	CASSWGGVTEAFF	TGTGCCAGCAGTTGGGGTGGTGTCACTGAAGCTTTCTTT
many	TRBV29-1	TRBD1	TRBJ1-4	CSVGGQGATNEKLFF	TGCAGCGTTGGTGGACAGGGAGCCACTAATGAAAAACTGTTTTTT
many	TRBV10-3	TRBD2	TRBJ2-1	CATVSTSGRAGEQFF	TGTGCCACCGTCTCGACTAGCGGGAGGGCCGGTGAGCAGTTCTTC
many	TRBV5-1	TRBD2	TRBJ2-1	CASSLAPVAGYNEQFF	TGCGCCAGCAGCTTGGCCCCAGTAGCGGGATACAATGAGCAGTTCTTC
many	TRBV29-1	TRBD1	TRBJ1-1	CSGDRGMNTEAFF	TGCAGCGGCGACAGGGGCATGAACACTGAAGCTTTCTTT
NA	TRBV20-1	TRBD1	TRBJ2-7	CSARDRNKYEQYF	TGCAGTGCCAGGGACAGGAATAAATACGAGCAGTACTTC
many	TRBV10-3	TRBD1	TRBJ2-7	CAISLTGGEGEQYF	TGTGCCATCAGCCTGACAGGGGGAGAGGGCGAGCAGTACTTC
NA	TRBV5-1	NA	TRBJ2-7	CASSPGGTVSYDQYF	TGCGCCAGCAGCCCCGGGGGGACAGTTTCCTACGATCAGTACTTC
few	TRBV12-3/TRBV12-4	NA	TRBJ1-2	CASSLGSAPYGYTF	TGTGCCAGCAGCCTGGGATCAGCGCCCTATGGCTACACCTTC
many	TRBV5-5	NA	TRBJ1-1	CASSSMGLRTEAFF	TGTGCCAGCAGCTCGATGGGGCTACGGACTGAAGCTTTCTTT
many	TRBV20-1	NA	TRBJ2-3	CSARDYIGSGTDTQYF	TGCAGTGCTAGAGATTATATCGGGAGTGGCACAGATACGCAGTATTTT
many	TRBV11-2	NA	TRBJ2-1	CASSLRQALYNEQFF	TGTGCCAGCAGCTTAAGACAGGCGCTCTACAATGAGCAGTTCTTC
many	TRBV10-3	NA	TRBJ2-5	CAISELTGLQETQYF	TGTGCCATCAGTGAGCTAACAGGCCTCCAAGAGACCCAGTACTTC
NA	TRBV4-3	NA	TRBJ1-1	CANSKATSGEFGNTEAFF	TGCGCCAACAGCAAAGCCACCTCTGGGGAGTTTGGGAACACTGAAGCTTTCTTT
NA	TRBV5-1	TRBD1	TRBJ2-7	CASSPGQGDSYEQYF	TGCGCCAGCAGCCCCGGACAGGGAGACTCCTACGAGCAGTACTTC
NA	TRBV7-3	TRBD2	TRBJ2-1	CASSPRGLAGGAVGLDNEQFF	TGTGCCAGCAGCCCGCGTGGACTAGCGGGAGGGGCCGTGGGACTCGACAATGAGCAGTTCTTC
many	TRBV6-5	NA	TRBJ1-4	CASSYSIQGGNEKLFF	TGTGCCAGCAGTTACTCGATCCAGGGAGGAAATGAAAAACTGTTTTTT
NA	TRBV30	NA	TRBJ2-7	CAWSPGILYEQYF	TGTGCCTGGAGTCCCGGGATTCTCTACGAGCAGTACTTC
many	TRBV5-1	NA	TRBJ1-5	CAKQGGGGNQPQHF	TGCGCCAAGCAAGGGGGGGGCGGCAATCAGCCCCAGCATTTT
medium-sized	TRBV29-1	NA	TRBJ2-2	CSVEGRPGGTGELFF	TGCAGCGTTGAGGGAAGACCTGGAGGCACCGGGGAGCTGTTTTTT
NA	TRBV29-1	NA	TRBJ2-1	CSVDLPRSYNEQFF	TGCAGCGTTGATCTCCCGCGGTCCTACAATGAGCAGTTCTTC
medium-sized	TRBV10-3	NA	TRBJ2-2	CAISEVGPQNTGELFF	TGTGCCATCAGTGAGGTGGGACCGCAAAACACCGGGGAGCTGTTTTTT
many	TRBV20-1	NA	TRBJ1-4	CSAIRGPGEKLFF	TGCAGTGCTATACGCGGGCCCGGAGAAAAACTGTTTTTT
many	TRBV29-1	NA	TRBJ1-2	CSAGQTINYGYTF	TGCAGCGCTGGACAGACGATAAACTATGGCTACACCTTC
many	TRBV20-1	NA	TRBJ2-1	CSARDSQRWRDNEQFF	TGCAGTGCTAGAGATAGTCAAAGGTGGCGTGACAATGAGCAGTTCTTC
many	TRBV6-4	NA	TRBJ2-2	CASMPEGDTGELFF	TGTGCCAGCATGCCGGAGGGAGACACCGGGGAGCTGTTTTTT
many	TRBV7-8	NA	TRBJ2-1	CASSSRIPTMSSYNEQFF	TGTGCCAGCAGCTCGAGGATCCCGACTATGAGCTCCTACAATGAGCAGTTCTTC
many	TRBV5-1	TRBD1	TRBJ2-7	CARPGQSSYEQYF	TGCGCCAGGCCGGGACAGAGCTCCTACGAGCAGTACTTC
many	TRBV12-3/TRBV12-4	NA	TRBJ2-7	CASTPRALSSYEQYF	TGTGCCAGCACCCCCCGCGCTCTGAGCTCCTACGAGCAGTACTTC
many	TRBV5-1	NA	TRBJ1-1	CASSLRGGDTEAFF	TGCGCCAGCAGCCTTCGTGGAGGGGACACTGAAGCTTTCTTT
NA	TRBV5-1	NA	TRBJ1-1	CASSLTRDTEAFF	TGCGCCAGCAGCTTGACCAGGGACACTGAAGCTTTCTTT
many	TRBV5-1	NA	TRBJ2-7	CASSLGGTYEQYF	TGCGCCAGCAGCTTAGGTGGGACCTACGAGCAGTACTTC